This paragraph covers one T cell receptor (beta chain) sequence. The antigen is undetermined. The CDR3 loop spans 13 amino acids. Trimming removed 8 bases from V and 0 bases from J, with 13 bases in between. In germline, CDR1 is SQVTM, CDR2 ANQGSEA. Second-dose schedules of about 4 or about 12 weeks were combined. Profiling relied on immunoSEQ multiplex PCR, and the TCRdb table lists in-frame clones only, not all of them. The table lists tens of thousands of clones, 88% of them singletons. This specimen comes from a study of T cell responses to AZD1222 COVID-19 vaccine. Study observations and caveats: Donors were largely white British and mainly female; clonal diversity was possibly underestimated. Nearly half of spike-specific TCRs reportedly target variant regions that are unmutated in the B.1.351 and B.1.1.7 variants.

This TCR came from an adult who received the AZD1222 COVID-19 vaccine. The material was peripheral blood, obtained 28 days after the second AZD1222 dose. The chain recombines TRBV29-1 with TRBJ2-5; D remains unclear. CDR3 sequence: CSHPDLYQETQYF. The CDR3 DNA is TGCAGCCACCCGGATCTGTACCAAGAGACCCAGTACTTC.